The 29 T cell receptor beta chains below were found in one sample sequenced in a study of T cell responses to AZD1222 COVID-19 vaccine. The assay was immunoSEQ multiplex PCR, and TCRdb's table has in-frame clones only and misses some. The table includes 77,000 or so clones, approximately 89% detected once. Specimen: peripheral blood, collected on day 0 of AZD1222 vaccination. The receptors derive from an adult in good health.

In DNA form, the CDR3 reads TGTGCCAGCAGCGTAGCTCGGACCTCCGCGAACACCGGGGAGCTGTTTTTT. It encodes CASSVARTSANTGELFF. The chain recombines TRBV9 with TRBJ2-2; D is uncertain. CDR3 length: 17 amino acids. Trimming took 0 bases from V and 0 from J, leaving 12 bases between them. The germline CDR1 and CDR2 sequences are SGDLS and YYNGEE. The full variable domain, in which reference TRBV9 and TRBJ2-2 provide the parts outside the CDR3, is DSGVTQTPKHLITATGQRVTLRCSPRSGDLSVYWYQQSLDQGLQFLIQYYNGEERAKGNILERFSAQQFPDLHSELNLSSLELGDSALYFCASSVARTSANTGELFFGEGSRLTVL.

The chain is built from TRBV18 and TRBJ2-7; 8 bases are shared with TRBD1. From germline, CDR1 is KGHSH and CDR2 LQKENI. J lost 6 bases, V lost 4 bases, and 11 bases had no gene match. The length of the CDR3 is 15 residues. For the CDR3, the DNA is TGTGCCAGCTCACGGATCATAAATACAGGGGGCGAGCAGTACTTC. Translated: CASSRIINTGGEQYF.

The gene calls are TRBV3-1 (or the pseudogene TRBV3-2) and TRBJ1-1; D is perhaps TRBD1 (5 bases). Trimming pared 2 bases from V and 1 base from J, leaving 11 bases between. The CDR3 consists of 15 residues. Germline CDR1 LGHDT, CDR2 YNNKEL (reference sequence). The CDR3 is CASSQSWGWNTEAFF. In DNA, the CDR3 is TGTGCCAGCAGCCAATCGTGGGGGTGGAACACTGAAGCTTTCTTT.

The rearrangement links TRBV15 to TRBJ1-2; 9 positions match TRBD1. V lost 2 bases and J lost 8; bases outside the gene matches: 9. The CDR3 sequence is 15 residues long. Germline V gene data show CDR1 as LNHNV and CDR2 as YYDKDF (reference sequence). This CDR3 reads CATSRSTGGSYGYTF. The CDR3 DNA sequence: TGTGCCACCAGCAGATCCACAGGGGGCTCGTACGGCTACACCTTC.

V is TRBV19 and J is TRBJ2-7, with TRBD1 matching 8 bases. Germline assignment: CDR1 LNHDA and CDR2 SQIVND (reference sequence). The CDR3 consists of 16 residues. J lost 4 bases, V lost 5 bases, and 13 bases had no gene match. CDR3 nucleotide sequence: TGTGCCAGTAGTCCGGAATCAGGGGGCACTCAATACGAGCAGTACTTC. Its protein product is CASSPESGGTQYEQYF.

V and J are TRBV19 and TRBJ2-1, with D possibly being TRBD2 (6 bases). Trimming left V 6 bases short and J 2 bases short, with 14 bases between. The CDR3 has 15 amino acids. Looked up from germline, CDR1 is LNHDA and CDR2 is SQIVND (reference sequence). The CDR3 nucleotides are TGTGCCAGTAGATGGGGGACTGGCCCCTACAATGAGCAGTTCTTC. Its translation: CASRWGTGPYNEQFF.

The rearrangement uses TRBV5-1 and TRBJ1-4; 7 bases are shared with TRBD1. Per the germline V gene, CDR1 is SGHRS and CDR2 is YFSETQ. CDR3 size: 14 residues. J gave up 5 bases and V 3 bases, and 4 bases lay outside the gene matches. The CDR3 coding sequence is TGCGCCAGCAGCTCCGACAGGGCAAATGAAAAACTGTTTTTT. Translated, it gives CASSSDRANEKLFF.

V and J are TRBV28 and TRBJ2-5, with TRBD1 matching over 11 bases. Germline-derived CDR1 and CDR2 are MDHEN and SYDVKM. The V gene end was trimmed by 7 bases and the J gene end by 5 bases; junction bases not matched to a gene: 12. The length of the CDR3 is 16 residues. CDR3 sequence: CASNANRDRGEETQYF. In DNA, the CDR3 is TGTGCCAGCAACGCGAACCGGGACAGGGGGGAGGAGACCCAGTACTTC.

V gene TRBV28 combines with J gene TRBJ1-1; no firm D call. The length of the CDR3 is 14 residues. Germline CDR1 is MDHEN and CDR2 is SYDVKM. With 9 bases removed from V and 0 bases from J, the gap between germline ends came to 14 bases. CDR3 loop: CASGRLIMNTEAFF. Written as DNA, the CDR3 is TGTGCCAGTGGGAGACTGATCATGAACACTGAAGCTTTCTTT.

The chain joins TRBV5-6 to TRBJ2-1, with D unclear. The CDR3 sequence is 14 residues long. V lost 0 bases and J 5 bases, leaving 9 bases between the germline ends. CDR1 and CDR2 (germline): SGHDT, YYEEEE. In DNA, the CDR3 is TGTGCCAGCAGCTTGGGTAATTATGACAATGAGCAGTTCTTC. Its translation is CASSLGNYDNEQFF.

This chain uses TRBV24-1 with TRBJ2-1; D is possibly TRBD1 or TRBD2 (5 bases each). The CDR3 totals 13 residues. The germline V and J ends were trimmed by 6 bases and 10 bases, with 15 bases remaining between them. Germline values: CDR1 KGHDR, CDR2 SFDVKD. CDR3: CATSKGTYPEQFF. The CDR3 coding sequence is TGTGCCACCAGTAAGGGGACGTATCCCGAGCAGTTCTTC.

CDR3 DNA: TGTGCCAGCAGCCTATTGTCCGGGACTAGCGGGGAAGAGACCCAGTACTTC. Translation: CASSLLSGTSGEETQYF. The genes are TRBV5-4 and TRBJ2-5; 13 bases are a match to TRBD2. Germline V gives CDR1 SGHNT, CDR2 YYREEE (reference sequence). V dropped 4 bases and J dropped 3; count of bases not matched to a gene: 9. The CDR3 is made up of 17 amino acids.

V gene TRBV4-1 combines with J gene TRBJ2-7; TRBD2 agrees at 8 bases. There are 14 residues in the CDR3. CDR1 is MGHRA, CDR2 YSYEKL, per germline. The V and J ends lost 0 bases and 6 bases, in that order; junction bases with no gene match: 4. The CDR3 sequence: CASSQEGLAAEQYF. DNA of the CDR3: TGCGCCAGCAGCCAAGAAGGACTAGCAGCCGAGCAGTACTTC.

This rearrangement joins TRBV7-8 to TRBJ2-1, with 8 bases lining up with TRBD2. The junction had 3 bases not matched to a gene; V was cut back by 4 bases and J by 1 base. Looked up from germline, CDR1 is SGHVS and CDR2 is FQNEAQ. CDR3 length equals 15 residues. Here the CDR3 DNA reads TGTGCCAGCAGCTCACGGGAGGGTTCCTACAATGAGCAGTTCTTC. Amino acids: CASSSREGSYNEQFF.

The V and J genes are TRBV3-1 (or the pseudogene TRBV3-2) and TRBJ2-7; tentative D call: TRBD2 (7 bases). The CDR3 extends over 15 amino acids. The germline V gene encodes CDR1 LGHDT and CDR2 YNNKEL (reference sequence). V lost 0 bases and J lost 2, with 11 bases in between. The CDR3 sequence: CASSQETGRAYEQYF. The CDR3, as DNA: TGTGCCAGCAGCCAAGAAACAGGGAGGGCCTACGAGCAGTACTTC.

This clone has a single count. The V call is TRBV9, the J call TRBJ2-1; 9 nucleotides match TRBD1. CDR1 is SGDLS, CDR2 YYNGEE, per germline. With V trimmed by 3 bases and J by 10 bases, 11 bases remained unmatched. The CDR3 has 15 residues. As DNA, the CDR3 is TGTGCCAGCAGCGACCGGGACAGGGTGTTAATGGAGCAGTTCTTC. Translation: CASSDRDRVLMEQFF.

The CDR3 loop is CASKVAGGQTQYF. CDR3 nucleotide sequence: TGTGCCAGCAAGGTCGCAGGGGGTCAGACCCAGTACTTC. V gene TRBV2 combines with J gene TRBJ2-5; 7 bases align to TRBD1. Per germline, CDR1 SNHLY and CDR2 FYNNEI. The CDR3 has 13 amino acids. V trimming: 7 bases; J trimming: 6 bases; junction bases outside the gene matches: 8.

This CDR3 reads CASSLSQGLGPSPQHF. In nucleotides, the CDR3 is TGTGCCAGCAGTCTATCACAGGGTTTGGGGCCTTCGCCCCAGCATTTT. The chain uses TRBV28 and TRBJ1-5, with D maybe TRBD1 (6 bases). V was clipped by 5 bases and J by 9 bases, with 23 bases between them. Germline V gives CDR1 MDHEN, CDR2 SYDVKM. The CDR3 covers 16 residues.

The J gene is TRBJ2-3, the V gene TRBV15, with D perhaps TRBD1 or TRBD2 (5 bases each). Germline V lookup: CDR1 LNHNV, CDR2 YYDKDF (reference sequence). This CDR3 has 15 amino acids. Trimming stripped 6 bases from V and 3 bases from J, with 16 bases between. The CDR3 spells CATSGGKGATDTQYF. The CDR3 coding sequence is TGTGCCACCAGTGGGGGTAAGGGTGCGACAGATACGCAGTATTTT.

CDR3 in amino acids: CASSLELAGAGDTQYF. CDR3 nucleotide sequence: TGCGCCAGCAGCTTGGAACTAGCGGGAGCGGGAGATACGCAGTATTTT. The chain is built from TRBV5-1 and TRBJ2-3, with 11 bases that match TRBD2. The V and J ends lost 0 bases and 5 bases, in that order; junction bases with no gene match: 5. Germline V gene lookup returns CDR1 SGHRS and CDR2 YFSETQ. This CDR3 has 16 amino acids.

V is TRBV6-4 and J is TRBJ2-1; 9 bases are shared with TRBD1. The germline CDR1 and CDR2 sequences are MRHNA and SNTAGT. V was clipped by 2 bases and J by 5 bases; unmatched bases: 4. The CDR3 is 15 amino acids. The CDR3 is CASSDVGTGNNEQFF. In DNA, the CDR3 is TGTGCCAGCAGTGACGTAGGGACAGGGAACAATGAGCAGTTCTTC.

This CDR3 reads CASSVSGGATNEQFF. The CDR3 DNA reads TGTGCCAGCAGCGTCTCGGGAGGGGCCACGAATGAGCAGTTCTTC. The chain combines TRBV9 with TRBJ2-1; the match to TRBD2 covers 8 bases. CDR3 size: 15 residues. Germline values: CDR1 SGDLS, CDR2 YYNGEE. V was clipped by 2 bases and J by 7 bases; unmatched bases: 8.

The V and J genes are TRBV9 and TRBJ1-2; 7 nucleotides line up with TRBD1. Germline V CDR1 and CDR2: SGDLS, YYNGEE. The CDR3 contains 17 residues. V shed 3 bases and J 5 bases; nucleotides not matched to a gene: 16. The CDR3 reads CASSGGPSSQGWYGYTF. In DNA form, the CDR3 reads TGTGCCAGCAGCGGAGGGCCAAGTTCACAGGGGTGGTATGGCTACACCTTC.

In DNA form, the CDR3 reads TGCGCCAGCAGGGAGACCGCCAACACTGAAGCTTTCTTT. This codes for CASRETANTEAFF. This chain connects TRBV10-2 to TRBJ1-1, with D unresolved. Looked up from germline, CDR1 is WSHSY and CDR2 is SAAADI. This CDR3 spans 13 amino acids. The ends were cut back, 6 bases at V and 2 bases at J, with 10 bases in the middle.

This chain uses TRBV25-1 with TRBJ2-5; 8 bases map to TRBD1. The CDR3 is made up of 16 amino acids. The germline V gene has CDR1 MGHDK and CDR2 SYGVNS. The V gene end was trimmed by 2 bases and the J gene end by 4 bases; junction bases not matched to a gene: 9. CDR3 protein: CASSEKRTGFAETQYF. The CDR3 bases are TGTGCCAGCAGTGAAAAAAGGACAGGGTTTGCAGAGACCCAGTACTTC.

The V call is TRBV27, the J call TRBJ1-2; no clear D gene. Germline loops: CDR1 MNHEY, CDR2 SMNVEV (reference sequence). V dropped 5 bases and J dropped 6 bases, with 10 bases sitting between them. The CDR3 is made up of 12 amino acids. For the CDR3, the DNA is TGTGCCAGCAGTACCCCTGGAGATGGCTACACCTTC. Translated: CASSTPGDGYTF.

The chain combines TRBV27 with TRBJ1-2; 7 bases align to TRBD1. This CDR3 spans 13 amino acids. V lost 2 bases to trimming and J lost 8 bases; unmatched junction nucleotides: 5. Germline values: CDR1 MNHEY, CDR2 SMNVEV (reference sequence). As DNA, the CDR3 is TGTGCCAGCAGTTTACAGGGGGGTCGGGGCTACACCTTC. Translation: CASSLQGGRGYTF.

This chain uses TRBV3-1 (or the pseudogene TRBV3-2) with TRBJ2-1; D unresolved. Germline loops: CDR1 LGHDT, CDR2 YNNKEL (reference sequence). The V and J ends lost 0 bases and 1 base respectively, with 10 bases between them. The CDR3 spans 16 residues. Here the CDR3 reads CASSQDPGNSYNEQFF. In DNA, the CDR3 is TGTGCCAGCAGCCAAGATCCCGGCAATTCCTACAATGAGCAGTTCTTC.

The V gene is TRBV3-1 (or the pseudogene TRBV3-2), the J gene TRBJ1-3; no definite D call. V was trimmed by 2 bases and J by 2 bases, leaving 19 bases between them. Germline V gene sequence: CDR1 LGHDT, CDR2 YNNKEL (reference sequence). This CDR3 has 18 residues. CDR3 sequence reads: CASSQLPRGRRAGNTIYF. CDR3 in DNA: TGTGCCAGCAGCCAACTACCGAGAGGCAGACGGGCTGGAAACACCATATATTTT.